The 27 T cell receptor beta chains in this list originate from one sample, sequenced in a study of beta chain features in type 1 diabetes. TCRB transcripts that were expressed got sequenced, as all of the isolated RNA had been reverse transcribed. Only in-frame clones appear in the TCRdb table, and some are missing; sequencing was by immunoSEQ multiplex PCR. The sample has about 620,000 clones, about 14% seen once; the top ten hold 0.093%. The material sequenced was naive CD4+ T cells from blood. The receptors shown here come from a young man in good health.

The J gene is TRBJ2-1, the V gene TRBV7-8; D is undetermined. CDR3 length: 14 amino acids. V shed 1 base and J shed 9 bases, with 13 bases lying between them. Germline loops: CDR1 SGHVS, CDR2 FQNEAQ. The CDR3: CASSLVRRYSEQFF. The CDR3 nucleotides read TGTGCCAGCAGCTTAGTGCGTAGATATAGTGAGCAGTTCTTC.

This sequence joins TRBV6-1 and TRBJ1-1; perhaps TRBD1 as D (6 bases). The V gene lost 10 bases and the J gene lost 4 bases, with 22 bases spanning the gap. The length of the CDR3 is 15 residues. The germline V gene encodes CDR1 MNHNS and CDR2 SASEGT. CDR3 in amino acids: CATTLRGFASTEAFF. CDR3 nucleotide sequence: TGTGCCACTACCCTTAGGGGGTTTGCGAGCACTGAAGCTTTCTTT.

There are a few counts of this clone. Other nucleotide sequences in the sample specify the same CDR3. The chain links TRBV18 to TRBJ1-2; D call uncertain. The CDR3 spans 13 residues. Germline CDR1 is KGHSH and CDR2 is LQKENI. V lost 3 bases and J lost 2, with 7 bases in between. CDR3 region: CASSPRQNYGYTF. The CDR3 nucleotides are TGTGCCAGCTCACCTCGGCAGAACTATGGCTACACCTTC.

V gene TRBV10-3 combines with J gene TRBJ1-6; D gene ambiguous. This CDR3 spans 14 amino acids. The germline CDR1 and CDR2 sequences are ENHRY and SYGVKD. Trimming removed 0 bases at V and 5 bases at J, with 5 bases between. The DNA of the CDR3 is TGTGCCATCAGTGAGTCAGTAAATAATTCACCCCTCCACTTT. It is translated as CAISESVNNSPLHF.

This clone turned up a few times. The chain has TRBV7-3 and TRBJ1-6; TRBD1 might be the D (5 bases). The CDR3 is 13 amino acids. Germline CDR1 SGHTA, CDR2 FQGTGA. V lost 6 bases, J lost 5 bases, and 8 bases lay in between. The CDR3 region is CASSTGHNSPLHF. CDR3 sequence (DNA): TGTGCCAGCAGTACAGGCCATAATTCACCCCTCCACTTT.

The chain links TRBV18 to TRBJ1-5; the D gene is possibly TRBD1 (6 bases). V was pared by 7 bases and J by 3 bases, with 13 bases between. The CDR3 loop spans 14 amino acids. CDR1 is KGHSH, CDR2 LQKENI, per germline. CDR3 residues: CASWQGQSNQPQHF. In DNA form, the CDR3 reads TGTGCCAGCTGGCAAGGACAGTCCAATCAGCCCCAGCATTTT.

This clone was counted a few times. V is TRBV29-1 and J is TRBJ2-2; 8 nucleotides line up with TRBD1. Germline CDR1 reads SQVTM; CDR2 reads ANQGSEA. With 5 bases clipped from V and 0 bases from J, the junction kept 2 bases outside the gene matches. This CDR3 has 14 residues. CDR3 coding DNA: TGCAGCGTTAGGACAGGGCCGAACACCGGGGAGCTGTTTTTT. Encoded protein: CSVRTGPNTGELFF.

The chain couples TRBV27 to TRBJ2-7; 11 positions agree with TRBD2. The CDR3 length is 16 residues. CDR1 MNHEY and CDR2 SMNVEV come from the germline V gene (reference sequence). V trimming: 6 bases; J trimming: 3 bases; junction bases outside the gene matches: 10. CDR3 in amino acids: CASRHERLAGNYEQYF. The CDR3 DNA reads TGTGCCAGCAGGCACGAAAGACTAGCGGGGAACTACGAGCAGTACTTC.

There are a few counts of this clone. The V and J genes are TRBV2 and TRBJ1-1, with D uncertain. CDR3 length: 12 amino acids. Germline CDR1 is SNHLY and CDR2 is FYNNEI. The V gene lost 4 bases and the J gene lost 5 bases, with 8 bases spanning the gap. Here the CDR3 reads CASSVAGTEAFF. The CDR3, as DNA: TGTGCCAGCAGTGTAGCAGGTACTGAAGCTTTCTTT.

The rearrangement links TRBV7-9 to TRBJ2-3; D is unresolved. The CDR3 spans 16 residues. The V gene lost 1 base and the J gene lost 1 base, with 12 bases spanning the gap. The germline gives CDR1 SEHNR, CDR2 FQNEAQ (reference sequence). CDR3 region: CASSLDRLLGTDTQYF. DNA for the CDR3: TGTGCCAGCAGCTTAGACCGGTTATTGGGCACAGATACGCAGTATTTT.

This chain joins TRBV30 and TRBJ1-5; the D gene is possibly TRBD1 (6 bases). Germline CDR1 is GTSNPN and CDR2 is SVGIG (reference sequence). Trimming pared 5 bases from V and 4 bases from J, leaving 15 bases between. There are 14 residues in the CDR3. The CDR3 coding sequence is TGTGCCTGGCCGGCAAGGACAGTAAATCAGCCCCAGCATTTT. It codes for CAWPARTVNQPQHF.

This chain uses TRBV7-8 with TRBJ1-2; TRBD1 matches 7 bases. Per the germline V gene, CDR1 is SGHVS and CDR2 is FQNEAQ. This CDR3 contains 14 residues. V shed 4 bases, J shed 4 bases, and the junction held 6 bases outside the gene matches. The CDR3 nucleotides are TGTGCCAGCAGCTCGAAACAGGGGTTCTATGGCTACACCTTC. It translates to CASSSKQGFYGYTF.

Comments on this clone: The same CDR3 arises from other DNA sequences in this sample as well. The V gene is TRBV5-4, the J gene TRBJ1-2; TRBD1 agrees at 9 bases. Per germline, CDR1 SGHNT and CDR2 YYREEE (reference sequence). J lost 3 bases, V lost 4 bases, and 4 bases had no gene match. The CDR3 length is 14 residues. CDR3 loop: CASSPGQGDYGYTF. The CDR3 region has the DNA TGTGCCAGCAGCCCGGGACAGGGCGACTATGGCTACACCTTC. Drawing the rest from reference TRBV5-4 and TRBJ1-2, the complete variable domain is ETGVTQSPTHLIKTRGQQVTLRCSSQSGHNTVSWYQQALGQGPQFIFQYYREEENGRGNFPPRFSGLQFPNYSSELNVNALELDDSALYLCASSPGQGDYGYTFGSGTRLTVV.

This clone was observed a handful of times. The CDR3 bases are TGTGCCAGCAGCGTAAGCAGGGGCAACTATGGCTACACCTTC. Its translation is CASSVSRGNYGYTF. This chain joins TRBV9 and TRBJ1-2, with a possible D match to TRBD1 (6 bases). In germline, CDR1 is SGDLS, CDR2 YYNGEE. V shed 1 base and J shed 2 bases, with 9 bases lying between them. The CDR3 covers 14 residues. Full variable domain (outside the CDR3, taken from reference TRBV9 and TRBJ1-2): DSGVTQTPKHLITATGQRVTLRCSPRSGDLSVYWYQQSLDQGLQFLIQYYNGEERAKGNILERFSAQQFPDLHSELNLSSLELGDSALYFCASSVSRGNYGYTFGSGTRLTVV.

This chain uses TRBV10-3 with TRBJ1-5; D gene unclear. V lost 0 bases and J 5 bases, leaving 5 bases between the germline ends. Per the germline V gene, CDR1 is ENHRY and CDR2 is SYGVKD. CDR3 length: 13 residues. CDR3 sequence reads: CAISESKDQPQHF. DNA for the CDR3: TGTGCCATCAGTGAGTCGAAGGATCAGCCCCAGCATTTT.

The chain couples TRBV10-3 to TRBJ1-5, with TRBD1 matching 8 bases. Germline V lookup: CDR1 ENHRY, CDR2 SYGVKD. CDR3 length: 20 residues. V lost 5 bases to trimming and J lost 0 bases; unmatched junction nucleotides: 18. For the CDR3, the DNA is TGTGCCATCAGTCCTACGGGCCCGGGACAGGCCTCTTTTAGCAATCAGCCCCAGCATTTT. Translated: CAISPTGPGQASFSNQPQHF.

In this sample, this clone turned up a few times. The genes are TRBV29-1 and TRBJ1-1; TRBD1 matches at 7 bases. CDR1 is SQVTM and CDR2 is ANQGSEA in the germline V gene. This CDR3 spans 12 amino acids. The J segment lost 1 base and the V segment lost 7 bases, leaving 3 bases of the junction unmatched. The CDR3 sequence is CSAGQANTEAFF. CDR3 coding DNA: TGCAGCGCCGGACAGGCGAACACTGAAGCTTTCTTT.

The chain has TRBV5-6 and TRBJ1-1, with 11 nucleotides matching TRBD1. V shed 4 bases and J 4 bases; nucleotides not matched to a gene: 9. Germline lookup yields CDR1 SGHDT and CDR2 YYEEEE. This CDR3 contains 16 residues. In DNA, the CDR3 is TGTGCCAGCAGCGACGCGCCGGGACAGGGGGGCACTGAAGCTTTCTTT. Translated: CASSDAPGQGGTEAFF.

This clone was seen more than once but under ten times. The J gene is TRBJ1-1, the V gene TRBV7-9, with 9 positions matching TRBD1. Germline V CDR1 and CDR2: SEHNR, FQNEAQ (reference sequence). There are 16 residues in the CDR3. V trimming: 1 base; J trimming: 6 bases; junction bases outside the gene matches: 9. The CDR3 loop is CASSLGGTGGYAEAFF. CDR3 in DNA: TGTGCCAGCAGCTTAGGGGGCACAGGGGGCTACGCTGAAGCTTTCTTT.

V usage is TRBV9 and J usage is TRBJ1-2; maybe TRBD1 (6 bases). The CDR3 is 14 amino acids. Germline V gives CDR1 SGDLS, CDR2 YYNGEE. Trimming pared 1 base from V and 7 bases from J, leaving 14 bases between. The CDR3 reads CASSVMGGAGGYTF. In DNA, the CDR3 is TGTGCCAGCAGCGTAATGGGGGGCGCAGGTGGCTACACCTTC.

This clone occurred a few times. The chain joins TRBV5-4 to TRBJ2-1, with 7 bases matching TRBD1. CDR3 size: 14 residues. Germline lookup yields CDR1 SGHNT and CDR2 YYREEE (reference sequence). V was pared by 6 bases and J by 5 bases, with 8 bases of the junction left unmatched. CDR3: CASNKYGTDNEQFF. CDR3 sequence (DNA): TGTGCCAGCAATAAATACGGGACAGACAATGAGCAGTTCTTC.

The rearrangement joins TRBV5-1 to TRBJ2-1; the D gene is possibly TRBD1 (5 bases). Germline CDR1 reads SGHRS; CDR2 reads YFSETQ. The CDR3 sequence is 14 residues long. Trimming left V 0 bases short and J 4 bases short, with 8 bases between. The DNA for the CDR3 is TGCGCCAGCAGCTTGGGACAGTTATACAATGAGCAGTTCTTC. It translates to CASSLGQLYNEQFF.

The J gene is TRBJ2-7, the V gene TRBV9; no reliable D call. Trimming removed 4 bases at V and 3 bases at J, with 14 bases between. CDR3 length: 14 residues. Germline V gene sequence: CDR1 SGDLS, CDR2 YYNGEE. The CDR3 DNA sequence: TGTGCCAGCAGCCTTCGATCCGGCGGCTACGAGCAGTACTTC. This gives the protein CASSLRSGGYEQYF. Full variable domain (missing parts from reference TRBV9 and TRBJ2-7): DSGVTQTPKHLITATGQRVTLRCSPRSGDLSVYWYQQSLDQGLQFLIQYYNGEERAKGNILERFSAQQFPDLHSELNLSSLELGDSALYFCASSLRSGGYEQYFGPGTRLTVT.

The chain combines TRBV6-6 with TRBJ2-7; a possible D gene is TRBD1 (5 bases). This CDR3 is built from 16 residues. The germline V gene encodes CDR1 MNHNY and CDR2 SVGAGI (reference sequence). V was shortened by 7 bases and J by 2 bases, with 21 bases between the two germline ends. CDR3 region: CASKPHKQANPYEQYF. The CDR3 DNA sequence: TGTGCCAGCAAACCTCACAAACAGGCTAACCCCTACGAGCAGTACTTC.

The genes are TRBV28 and TRBJ2-7; possibly TRBD1 for D (6 bases). The length of the CDR3 is 14 residues. Deletions cut 2 bases from V and 3 bases from J, with 11 bases between. Per the germline V gene, CDR1 is MDHEN and CDR2 is SYDVKM. As DNA, the CDR3 is TGTGCCAGCAGTTTACCTGGACAGCTCTACGAGCAGTACTTC. The encoded protein is CASSLPGQLYEQYF.

V is TRBV28 and J is TRBJ1-1; 7 bases are a match to TRBD1. The V segment lost 5 bases and the J segment 4 bases; nucleotides outside the gene matches: 13. The CDR3 totals 16 residues. Germline V gene sequence: CDR1 MDHEN, CDR2 SYDVKM. CDR3 nucleotides: TGTGCCAGCAGTATTCCGACAGGGCCGGGGTCCACTGAAGCTTTCTTT. Translating it yields CASSIPTGPGSTEAFF.

J is TRBJ1-5 and V is TRBV27, with D tentatively TRBD1 (5 bases). The germline V and J ends were trimmed by 9 bases and 5 bases, with 17 bases remaining between them. The V gene's germline CDR1 is MNHEY and CDR2 SMNVEV (reference sequence). The CDR3 sequence is 14 residues long. CDR3 DNA: TGTGCCAGTCGACCGGGACGGGGCTATCAGCCCCAGCATTTT. It yields the protein CASRPGRGYQPQHF.